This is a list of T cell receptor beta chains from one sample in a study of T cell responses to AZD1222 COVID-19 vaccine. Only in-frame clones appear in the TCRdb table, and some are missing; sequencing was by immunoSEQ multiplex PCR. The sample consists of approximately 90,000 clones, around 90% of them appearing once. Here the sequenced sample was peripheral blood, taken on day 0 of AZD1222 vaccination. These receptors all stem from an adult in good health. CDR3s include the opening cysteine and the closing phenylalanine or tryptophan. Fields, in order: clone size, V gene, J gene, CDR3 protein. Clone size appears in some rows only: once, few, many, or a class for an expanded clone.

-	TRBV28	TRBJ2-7	CASRPDGYEQYF
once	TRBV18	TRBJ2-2	CASSPSLRPATENTGELFF
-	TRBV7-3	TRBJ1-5	CASSLTPWEPQHF
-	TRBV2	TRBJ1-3	CASSVVQGFSGNTIYF
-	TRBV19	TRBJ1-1	CASLGEADTEAFF
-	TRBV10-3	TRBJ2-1	CAISSAGVQRDEQFF
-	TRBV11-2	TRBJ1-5	CASSYGAGGQPQHF
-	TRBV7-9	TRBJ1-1	CASSLRREDTEAFF
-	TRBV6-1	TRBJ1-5	CASSDRDREVNQPQHF
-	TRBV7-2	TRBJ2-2	CASSLVQGVTGELFF
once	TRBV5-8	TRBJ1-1	CASSLSTGYNTEAFF